This T cell receptor beta chain was recovered during a study of T cell responses to AZD1222 COVID-19 vaccine. Turning to the study itself: Investigators merged groups given second doses at roughly 4 or roughly 12 weeks.

The data were produced by immunoSEQ multiplex PCR, yet TCRdb's version contains in-frame clones alone and is incomplete. Altogether more than 85,000 clones are present, about 85% being singletons, with the ten largest covering 5%. The CDR3 spans 15 residues. V dropped 6 bases and J dropped 6 bases, with 18 bases sitting between them. Germline assignment: CDR1 MNHEY and CDR2 SVGAGI. About this clone itself: The antigen is not known.

General study results and limits: Without day 14 samples, only post-peak T cell repertoires were studied. Only six AZD1222 recipients tested seropositive at baseline. Elevations in Spike-specific TCR breadth and depth followed administration of two AZD1222 doses.

Sequencing used peripheral blood, obtained on day 0 of AZD1222 vaccination. The TCR was taken from an adult in good health. The gene calls are TRBV6-5 and TRBJ2-1, with a weak D call TRBD2 (6 bases). The CDR3 is CASRPSEGKGNEQFF. CDR3 nucleotides: TGTGCCAGCAGGCCATCGGAGGGTAAGGGCAATGAGCAGTTCTTC.